This TCR beta chain originates from a study of blood T cell repertoires in COVID-19. The table lists this clone with a count of one. Original data processing: Amplification from reference gene primers served as the basis for estimated nucleated cell counts. The assay was immunoSEQ multiplex PCR, and TCRdb's table has in-frame clones only and misses some. D and trimming were read from the DNA, whereas the V and J calls and clone size are those reported in that table. The repertoire has around 160,000 clones, around four fifths of them found once; the top ten carry about 3.1%. Germline lookup yields CDR1 KGHDR and CDR2 SFDVKD. Between the trimmed V and J ends, which lost 5 bases and 1 base, there was a span of 23 bases. CDR3 length: 18 amino acids.

The chain employs TRBV24-1 and TRBJ2-7, with D maybe TRBD1 (5 bases). This TCR came from a woman aged 40 to 50 with active or convalescent COVID-19. The specimen was peripheral blood. CDR3 loop: CATSVGPVDSRPSYEQYF. Here the CDR3 DNA reads TGTGCCACCAGTGTCGGGCCCGTTGACAGCCGGCCTTCCTACGAGCAGTACTTC.